The 7 T cell receptor beta chains below were found in one sample sequenced in a study of blood T cell repertoires in COVID-19. Repertoires were generated with immunoSEQ multiplex PCR, while TCRdb's copy carries only in-frame clones and drops some. In the table there are some 120,000 clones, approximately 82% of which are singletons. Sequenced: peripheral blood. The source is a woman aged 50 to 60 with acute or convalescent COVID-19.

This rearrangement joins TRBV5-1 to TRBJ1-1, with D possibly TRBD1 on 6 matching bases. Germline V gene sequence: CDR1 SGHRS, CDR2 YFSETQ. The length of the CDR3 is 15 residues. Trimming removed 4 bases at V and 2 bases at J, with 15 bases between. CDR3 sequence (DNA): TGCGCCAGCAGCATAGAACAGGGATTTAACACTGAAGCTTTCTTT. Encoded protein: CASSIEQGFNTEAFF.

The gene calls are TRBV11-3 and TRBJ2-3; D call uncertain. Germline CDR1 SGHNT, CDR2 YENEEA. The V end was cut by 4 bases, the J end by 3 bases, with 11 bases between. CDR3 length: 14 residues. The CDR3 bases are TGTGCCAGCAGCTCCGCCGAGAAGACAGATACGCAGTATTTT. It encodes CASSSAEKTDTQYF.

The count of this clone is one. The chain has TRBV29-1 and TRBJ1-5; D possibly corresponds to TRBD1 (6 bases). The germline V gene encodes CDR1 SQVTM and CDR2 ANQGSEA. Between the trimmed V and J ends, which lost 0 bases and 14 bases, there was a span of 11 bases. The CDR3 runs 11 residues. The CDR3 region is CSVEDRDKEHF. CDR3 coding DNA: TGCAGCGTTGAAGATCGGGACAAGGAGCATTTT.

This rearrangement joins TRBV28 to TRBJ2-5; 8 bases are shared with TRBD1. This CDR3 contains 15 residues. Losses at the gene ends were 2 bases for V and 7 bases for J; bases not matched to a gene: 9. Per the germline V gene, CDR1 is MDHEN and CDR2 is SYDVKM. Written as DNA, the CDR3 is TGTGCCAGCAGTTTACCAACAGGGGGTATCGGGACCCAGTACTTC. This sequence encodes CASSLPTGGIGTQYF.

A few counts support this clone. The V and J genes are TRBV21-1 and TRBJ1-5; no check of the table's D call, TRBD1, against the DNA was made. TRBV21-1 has pseudogene status. The CDR3 totals 14 residues. CDR3 DNA sequence: TGTGCCAGCATGGGGGACAGGGACTTTTGGGCCCAGCATTTT. Its translation: CASMGDRDFWAQHF.

Turning to this clone: This sample includes further DNA sequences coding for the same CDR3. Here the CDR3 reads CAWSGGNSPLHF. CDR3 in DNA: TGTGCCTGGAGTGGCGGAAATTCACCCCTCCACTTT. This chain joins TRBV30 and TRBJ1-6; no definite D call. Germline CDR1 reads GTSNPN; CDR2 reads SVGIG (reference sequence). Trimming cost V 1 base and J 7 bases, with 5 bases left between them. The length of the CDR3 is 12 residues.

V gene TRBV6-1 combines with J gene TRBJ1-6; D gene unclear. In germline, CDR1 is MNHNS, CDR2 SASEGT. The V end was cut by 4 bases, the J end by 0 bases, with 16 bases between. The CDR3 contains 18 residues. The CDR3 DNA follows: TGTGCCAGCAGTGCGTCGCCCGTTTCTAGCTCCTATAATTCACCCCTCCACTTT. Protein: CASSASPVSSSYNSPLHF.